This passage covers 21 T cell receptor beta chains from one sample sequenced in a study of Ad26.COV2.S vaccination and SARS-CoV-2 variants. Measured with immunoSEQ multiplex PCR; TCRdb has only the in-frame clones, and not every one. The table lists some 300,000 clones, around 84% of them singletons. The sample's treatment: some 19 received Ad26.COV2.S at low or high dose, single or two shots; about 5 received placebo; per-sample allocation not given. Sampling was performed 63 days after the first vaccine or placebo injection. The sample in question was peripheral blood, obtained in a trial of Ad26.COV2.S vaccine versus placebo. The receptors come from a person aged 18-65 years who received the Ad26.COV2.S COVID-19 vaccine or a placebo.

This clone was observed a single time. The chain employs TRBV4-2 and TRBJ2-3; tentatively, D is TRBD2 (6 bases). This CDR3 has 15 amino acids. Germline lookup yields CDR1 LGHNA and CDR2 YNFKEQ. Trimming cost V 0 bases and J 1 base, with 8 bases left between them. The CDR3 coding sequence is TGTGCCAGCAGCCAAGATACGGGGGGCACAGATACGCAGTATTTT. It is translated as CASSQDTGGTDTQYF.

The CDR3 region has the DNA TGCGCCGCGGGACTAACAGTGAACACTGAAGCTTTCTTT. Amino acids: CAAGLTVNTEAFF. The V and J genes are TRBV10-2 and TRBJ1-1; weak D call: TRBD1 (5 bases). Deletions cut 11 bases from V and 0 bases from J, with 13 bases between. This CDR3 region has 13 residues. Looked up from germline, CDR1 is WSHSY and CDR2 is SAAADI.

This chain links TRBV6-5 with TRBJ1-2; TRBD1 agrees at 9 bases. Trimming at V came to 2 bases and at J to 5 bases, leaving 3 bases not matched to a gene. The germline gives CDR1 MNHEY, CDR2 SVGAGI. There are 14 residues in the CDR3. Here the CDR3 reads CASSYTGQGYGYTF. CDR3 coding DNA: TGTGCCAGCAGTTACACCGGACAGGGGTATGGCTACACCTTC.

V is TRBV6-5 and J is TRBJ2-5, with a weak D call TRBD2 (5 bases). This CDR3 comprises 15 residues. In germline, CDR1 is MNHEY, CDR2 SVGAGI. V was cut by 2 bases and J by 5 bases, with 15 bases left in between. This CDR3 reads CASSYDGLVRETQYF. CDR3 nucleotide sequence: TGTGCCAGCAGTTACGATGGACTCGTCCGGGAGACCCAGTACTTC.

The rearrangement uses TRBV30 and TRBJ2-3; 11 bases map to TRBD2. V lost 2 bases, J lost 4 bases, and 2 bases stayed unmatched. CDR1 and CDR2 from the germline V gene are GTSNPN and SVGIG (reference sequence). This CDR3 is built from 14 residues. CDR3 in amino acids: CAWSPGLAADTQYF. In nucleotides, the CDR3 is TGTGCCTGGAGTCCGGGACTAGCGGCAGATACGCAGTATTTT.

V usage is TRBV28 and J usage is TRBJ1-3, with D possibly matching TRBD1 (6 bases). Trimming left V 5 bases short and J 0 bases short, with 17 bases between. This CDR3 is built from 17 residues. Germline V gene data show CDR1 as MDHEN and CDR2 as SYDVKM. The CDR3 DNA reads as TGTGCCAGCAGTCCCGGAACAGGGCCCCGCTCTGGAAACACCATATATTTT. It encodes CASSPGTGPRSGNTIYF.

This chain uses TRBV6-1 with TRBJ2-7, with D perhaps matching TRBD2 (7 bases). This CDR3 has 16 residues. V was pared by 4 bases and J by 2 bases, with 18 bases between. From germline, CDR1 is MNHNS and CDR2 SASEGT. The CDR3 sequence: CASSVWGRDTAYEQYF. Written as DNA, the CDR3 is TGTGCCAGCAGTGTGTGGGGGAGGGACACGGCCTACGAGCAGTACTTC.

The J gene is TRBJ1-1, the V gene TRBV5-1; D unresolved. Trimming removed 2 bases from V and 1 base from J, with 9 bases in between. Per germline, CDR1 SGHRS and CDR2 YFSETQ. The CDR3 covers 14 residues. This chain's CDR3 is CASSFWTENTEAFF. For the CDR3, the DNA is TGCGCCAGCAGCTTTTGGACCGAGAACACTGAAGCTTTCTTT.

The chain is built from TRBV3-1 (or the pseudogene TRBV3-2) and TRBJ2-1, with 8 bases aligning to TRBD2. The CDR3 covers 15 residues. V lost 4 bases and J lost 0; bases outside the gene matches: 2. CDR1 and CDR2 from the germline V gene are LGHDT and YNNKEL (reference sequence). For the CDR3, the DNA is TGTGCCAGCAGCCTAGCGGGGAGCTCCTACAATGAGCAGTTCTTC. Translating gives CASSLAGSSYNEQFF.

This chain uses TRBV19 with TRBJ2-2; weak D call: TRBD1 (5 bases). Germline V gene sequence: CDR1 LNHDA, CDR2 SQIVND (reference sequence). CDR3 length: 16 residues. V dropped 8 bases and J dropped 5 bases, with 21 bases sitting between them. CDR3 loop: CASDPAPTSGTGELFF. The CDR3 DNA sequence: TGTGCCAGTGACCCAGCGCCTACTTCAGGGACCGGGGAGCTGTTTTTT. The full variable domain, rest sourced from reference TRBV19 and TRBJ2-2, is DGGITQSPKYLFRKEGQNVTLSCEQNLNHDAMYWYRQDPGQGLRLIYYSQIVNDFQKGDIAEGYSVSREKKESFPLTVTSAQKNPTAFYLCASDPAPTSGTGELFFGEGSRLTVL.

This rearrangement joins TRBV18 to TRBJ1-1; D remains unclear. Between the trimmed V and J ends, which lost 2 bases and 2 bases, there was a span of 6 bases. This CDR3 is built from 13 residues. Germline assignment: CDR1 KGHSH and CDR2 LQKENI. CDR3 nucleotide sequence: TGTGCCAGCTCACCAGTCAGTAACACTGAAGCTTTCTTT. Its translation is CASSPVSNTEAFF.

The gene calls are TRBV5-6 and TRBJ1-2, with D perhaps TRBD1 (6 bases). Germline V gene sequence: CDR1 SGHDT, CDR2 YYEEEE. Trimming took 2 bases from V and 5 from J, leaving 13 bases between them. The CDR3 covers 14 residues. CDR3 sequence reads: CASSLRRGTYGYTF. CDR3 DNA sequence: TGTGCCAGCAGCTTACGGAGGGGGACGTATGGCTACACCTTC.

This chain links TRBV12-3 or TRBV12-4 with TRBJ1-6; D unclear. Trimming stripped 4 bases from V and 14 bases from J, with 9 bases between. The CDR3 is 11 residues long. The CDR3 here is CASSSELTLHF. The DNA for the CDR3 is TGTGCCAGCAGTTCCGAATTGACCCTCCACTTT.

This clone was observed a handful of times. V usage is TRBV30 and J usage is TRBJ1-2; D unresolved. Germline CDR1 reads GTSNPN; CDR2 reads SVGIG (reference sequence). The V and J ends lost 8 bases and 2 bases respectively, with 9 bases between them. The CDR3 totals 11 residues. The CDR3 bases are TGTGCCAACAGCGAGAACTATGGCTACACCTTC. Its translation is CANSENYGYTF.

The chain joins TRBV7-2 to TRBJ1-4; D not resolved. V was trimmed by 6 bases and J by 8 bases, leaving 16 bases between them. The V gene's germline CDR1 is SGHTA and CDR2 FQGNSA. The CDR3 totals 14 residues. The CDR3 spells CASSSGGGGEKLFF. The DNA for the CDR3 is TGTGCCAGCAGTTCCGGCGGTGGTGGGGAAAAACTGTTTTTT.

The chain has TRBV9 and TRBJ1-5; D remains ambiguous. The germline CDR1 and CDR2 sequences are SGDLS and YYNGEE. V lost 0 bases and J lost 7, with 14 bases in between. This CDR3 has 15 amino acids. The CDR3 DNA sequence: TGTGCCAGCAGCGTAGAGGGAAGCCGTATCCAGCCCCAGCATTTT. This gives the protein CASSVEGSRIQPQHF.

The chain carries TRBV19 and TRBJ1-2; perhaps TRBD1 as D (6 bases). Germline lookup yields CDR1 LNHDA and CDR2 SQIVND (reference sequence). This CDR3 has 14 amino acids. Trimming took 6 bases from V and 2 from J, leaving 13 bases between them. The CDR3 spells CASRTRTENYGYTF. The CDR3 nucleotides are TGTGCCAGTAGGACACGGACAGAAAACTATGGCTACACCTTC.

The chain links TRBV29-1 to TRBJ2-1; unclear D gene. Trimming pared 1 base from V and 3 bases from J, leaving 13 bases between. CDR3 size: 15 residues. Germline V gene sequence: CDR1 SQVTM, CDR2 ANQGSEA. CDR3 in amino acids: CSVEGAPTSYNEQFF. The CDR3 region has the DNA TGCAGCGTTGAAGGGGCCCCGACAAGCTACAATGAGCAGTTCTTC.

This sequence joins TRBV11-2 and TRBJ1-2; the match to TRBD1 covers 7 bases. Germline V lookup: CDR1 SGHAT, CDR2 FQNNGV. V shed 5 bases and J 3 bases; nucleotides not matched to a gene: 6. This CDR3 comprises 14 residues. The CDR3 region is CASSLRTGDYGYTF. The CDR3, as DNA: TGTGCCAGCAGCCTCAGGACAGGAGACTATGGCTACACCTTC.

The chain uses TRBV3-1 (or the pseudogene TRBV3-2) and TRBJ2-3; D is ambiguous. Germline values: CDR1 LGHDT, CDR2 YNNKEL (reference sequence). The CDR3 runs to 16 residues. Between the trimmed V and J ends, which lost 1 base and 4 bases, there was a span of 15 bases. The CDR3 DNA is TGTGCCAGCAGCCAAGGTCCAAAGGGCCACTCAGATACGCAGTATTTT. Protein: CASSQGPKGHSDTQYF.

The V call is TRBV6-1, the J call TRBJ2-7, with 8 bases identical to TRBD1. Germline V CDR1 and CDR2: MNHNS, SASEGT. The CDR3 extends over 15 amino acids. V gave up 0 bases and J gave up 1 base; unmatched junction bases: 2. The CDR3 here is CASSEAQGASYEQYF. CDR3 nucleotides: TGTGCCAGCAGTGAAGCTCAGGGGGCTTCCTACGAGCAGTACTTC.